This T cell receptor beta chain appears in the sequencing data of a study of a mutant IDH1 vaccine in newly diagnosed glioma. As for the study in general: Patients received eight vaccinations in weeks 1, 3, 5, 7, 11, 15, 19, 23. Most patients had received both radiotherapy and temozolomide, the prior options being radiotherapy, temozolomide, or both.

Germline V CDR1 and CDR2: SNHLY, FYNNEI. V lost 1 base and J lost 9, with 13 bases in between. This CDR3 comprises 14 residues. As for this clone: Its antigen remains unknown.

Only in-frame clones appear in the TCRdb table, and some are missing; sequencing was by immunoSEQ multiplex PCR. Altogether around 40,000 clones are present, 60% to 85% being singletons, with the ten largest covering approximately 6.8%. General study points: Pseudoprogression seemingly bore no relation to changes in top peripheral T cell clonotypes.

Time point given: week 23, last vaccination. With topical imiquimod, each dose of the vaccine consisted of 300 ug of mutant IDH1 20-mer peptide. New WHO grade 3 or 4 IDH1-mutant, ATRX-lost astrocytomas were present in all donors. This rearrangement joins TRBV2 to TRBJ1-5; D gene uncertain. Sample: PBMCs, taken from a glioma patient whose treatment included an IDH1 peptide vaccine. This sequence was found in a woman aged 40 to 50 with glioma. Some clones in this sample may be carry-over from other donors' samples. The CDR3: CASSEEAASTPQHF. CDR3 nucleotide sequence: TGTGCCAGCAGTGAAGAGGCAGCGTCTACGCCCCAGCATTTT.